These 24 T cell receptor beta chains originate from one sample sequenced in a study of blood T cell repertoires in COVID-19. Here immunoSEQ multiplex PCR was the method, and the copy in TCRdb shows in-frame clones only, minus some. The sample lists about 350,000 clones, more than 85% occurring once. Material: PBMCs or T cells enriched from blood (not recorded which). The receptors were gathered from a woman aged 25 to 39 who had recovered from COVID-19.

This clone has a handful of counts. The chain uses TRBV3-1 (or the pseudogene TRBV3-2) and TRBJ1-6, with 7 bases that match TRBD1. CDR3 length: 15 residues. Looked up from germline, CDR1 is LGHDT and CDR2 is YNNKEL (reference sequence). V lost 4 bases to trimming and J lost 7 bases; unmatched junction nucleotides: 7. As DNA, the CDR3 is TGTGCCAGCAGCCTCGCGACAGGGTTGAATTCACCCCTCCACTTT. Translating gives CASSLATGLNSPLHF.

This chain connects TRBV5-4 to TRBJ1-1, with D unclear. This CDR3 is built from 14 residues. V was pared by 3 bases and J by 0 bases, with 9 bases between. Germline V gene data show CDR1 as SGHNT and CDR2 as YYREEE (reference sequence). CDR3 DNA: TGTGCCAGCAGCTCCAAGCTAATGAACACTGAAGCTTTCTTT. It encodes CASSSKLMNTEAFF. Complete variable domain (other parts from reference TRBV5-4 and TRBJ1-1): ETGVTQSPTHLIKTRGQQVTLRCSSQSGHNTVSWYQQALGQGPQFIFQYYREEENGRGNFPPRFSGLQFPNYSSELNVNALELDDSALYLCASSSKLMNTEAFFGQGTRLTVV.

V and J are TRBV10-3 and TRBJ1-2; 9 bases are shared with TRBD1. Per the germline V gene, CDR1 is ENHRY and CDR2 is SYGVKD. This CDR3 spans 11 amino acids. J was trimmed by 5 bases and V by 8 bases; bases with no gene match: 0. CDR3 region: CAIGQGYGYTF. The CDR3 DNA reads TGTGCCATCGGACAGGGGTATGGCTACACCTTC.

This chain uses TRBV18 with TRBJ2-5; 7 nucleotides agree with TRBD1. CDR3 size: 16 residues. CDR1 and CDR2 (germline): KGHSH, LQKENI. The V segment lost 2 bases and the J segment 5 bases; nucleotides outside the gene matches: 11. Here the CDR3 reads CASSPDRVLKGETQYF. The CDR3 bases are TGTGCCAGCTCACCAGACAGGGTCCTAAAAGGGGAGACCCAGTACTTC. Filled out from reference TRBV18 and TRBJ2-5, the complete variable domain reads NAGVMQNPRHLVRRRGQEARLRCSPMKGHSHVYWYRQLPEEGLKFMVYLQKENIIDESGMPKERFSAEFPKEGPSILRIQQVVRGDSAAYFCASSPDRVLKGETQYFGPGTRLLVL.

The genes are TRBV6-5 and TRBJ2-7, with a weak D call TRBD1 (5 bases). This CDR3 region has 14 residues. The germline V and J ends were trimmed by 5 bases and 0 bases, with 11 bases remaining between them. Per germline, CDR1 MNHEY and CDR2 SVGAGI. This chain's CDR3 is CASSPRQSSYEQYF. CDR3 bases: TGTGCCAGCAGTCCCCGACAGAGCTCCTACGAGCAGTACTTC.

The V gene is TRBV25-1, the J gene TRBJ2-7, with D perhaps TRBD1 (6 bases). The germline V and J ends were trimmed by 3 bases and 7 bases, with 13 bases remaining between them. There are 13 residues in the CDR3. Germline CDR1 MGHDK, CDR2 SYGVNS. CDR3 residues: CASSDSTGGEQYF. DNA of the CDR3: TGTGCCAGCAGTGATTCGACAGGTGGGGAGCAGTACTTC.

This chain uses TRBV4-1 with TRBJ2-3; a weak D match, TRBD2 (5 bases). CDR1 is MGHRA and CDR2 is YSYEKL in the germline V gene. V lost 5 bases and J lost 1, with 16 bases in between. The CDR3 has 16 residues. In DNA form, the CDR3 reads TGCGCCAGCAGCTCCACGCTCCTGGGAGGCACAGATACGCAGTATTTT. Translated, it gives CASSSTLLGGTDTQYF.

The chain employs TRBV9 and TRBJ2-5; no definite D call. The CDR3 covers 13 residues. V gave up 0 bases and J gave up 5 bases, with 8 bases separating them. Germline V gene data show CDR1 as SGDLS and CDR2 as YYNGEE. CDR3 residues: CASSVAMRETQYF. The DNA for the CDR3 is TGTGCCAGCAGCGTAGCGATGAGGGAGACCCAGTACTTC.

The chain couples TRBV3-1 (or the pseudogene TRBV3-2) to TRBJ2-1, with D perhaps TRBD1 (6 bases). CDR1 is LGHDT, CDR2 YNNKEL, per germline (reference sequence). V was shortened by 4 bases and J by 6 bases, with 10 bases between the two germline ends. The CDR3 sequence is 13 residues long. Here the CDR3 reads CASSLRQANEQFF. The CDR3, as DNA: TGTGCCAGCAGCCTACGACAGGCCAATGAGCAGTTCTTC.

The rearrangement joins TRBV30 to TRBJ2-1; 12 bases agree with TRBD1. This CDR3 has 16 amino acids. Germline V gives CDR1 GTSNPN, CDR2 SVGIG (reference sequence). Trimming cost V 0 bases and J 9 bases; bases outside gene matches: 9. The CDR3 spells CAWSVKGTGGAGEQFF. The CDR3 bases are TGTGCCTGGAGTGTAAAGGGGACAGGGGGCGCGGGTGAGCAGTTCTTC.

This chain links TRBV5-1 with TRBJ1-6, with TRBD1 identical over 9 bases. Germline V lookup: CDR1 SGHRS, CDR2 YFSETQ. This CDR3 comprises 14 residues. The junction had 2 bases not matched to a gene; V was cut back by 3 bases and J by 7 bases. This CDR3 reads CASSYGQGNSPLHF. CDR3 nucleotide sequence: TGCGCCAGCAGCTATGGACAGGGGAATTCACCCCTCCACTTT.

CDR3 sequence reads: CASSSTGAILFF. The CDR3, as DNA: TGCGCCAGCAGCTCCACAGGGGCAATATTGTTTTTT. The V gene is TRBV5-1, the J gene TRBJ2-2; 7 nucleotides match TRBD1. J lost 15 bases, V lost 3 bases, and 8 bases had no gene match. In germline, CDR1 is SGHRS, CDR2 YFSETQ. This CDR3 has 12 residues.

This chain links TRBV20-1 with TRBJ1-1, with unresolved D. CDR1 is DFQATT and CDR2 is SNEGSKA in the germline V gene (reference sequence). Trimming removed 4 bases at V and 7 bases at J, with 7 bases between. The CDR3 spans 10 residues. In DNA form, the CDR3 reads TGCAGTGCTAATCGGGTTGAAGCTTTCTTT. It translates to CSANRVEAFF.

The chain uses TRBV5-6 and TRBJ2-7, with 14 bases lining up with TRBD2. Germline-derived CDR1 and CDR2 are SGHDT and YYEEEE. The length of the CDR3 is 17 residues. J was trimmed by 5 bases and V by 4 bases; bases with no gene match: 11. The CDR3 DNA reads TGTGCCAGCAGCGGCGGACTAGCGGGGGGCCCCCCCCACGAGCAGTACTTC. This translates into CASSGGLAGGPPHEQYF.

The V and J genes are TRBV7-8 and TRBJ1-1, with 7 bases matching TRBD1. The V segment lost 8 bases and the J segment 2 bases; nucleotides outside the gene matches: 8. CDR3 length: 14 residues. Per germline, CDR1 SGHVS and CDR2 FQNEAQ. The CDR3 nucleotides read TGTGCCAGCCTCAGTAGGGACAGAAACACTGAAGCTTTCTTT. Its translation: CASLSRDRNTEAFF. The entire variable domain, with the rest obtained from reference TRBV7-8 and TRBJ1-1, is as follows: GAGVSQSPRYKVAKRGQDVALRCDPISGHVSLFWYQQALGQGPEFLTYFQNEAQLDKSGLPSDRFFAERPEGSVSTLKIQRTQQEDSAVYLCASLSRDRNTEAFFGQGTRLTVV.

The chain joins TRBV7-6 to TRBJ2-3; a weak D match, TRBD2 (7 bases). The V end lost 5 bases, the J end lost 4 bases, and 22 bases lay between the germline ends. CDR1 is SGHVS, CDR2 FNYEAQ, per germline. The CDR3 sequence is 17 residues long. CDR3 in amino acids: CASSPKWGGAGADTQYF. As DNA, the CDR3 is TGTGCCAGCAGCCCCAAGTGGGGGGGGGCCGGGGCAGATACGCAGTATTTT.

The chain has TRBV30 and TRBJ1-3; D is possibly TRBD1 (6 bases). Germline CDR1 reads GTSNPN; CDR2 reads SVGIG (reference sequence). V was clipped by 0 bases and J by 2 bases, with 11 bases between them. This CDR3 comprises 15 residues. The CDR3 DNA reads as TGTGCCTGGAGTGTTCGGGGGGCCCCTGGAAACACCATATATTTT. Residues: CAWSVRGAPGNTIYF.

The chain combines TRBV4-1 with TRBJ2-7; D perhaps matches TRBD1 (6 bases). The germline V and J ends were trimmed by 0 bases and 6 bases, with 12 bases remaining between them. This CDR3 is 14 amino acids long. Germline V gene data show CDR1 as MGHRA and CDR2 as YSYEKL. The CDR3 region has the DNA TGCGCCAGCAGCCAAGATCCTGGGGGCCCCGAGCAGTACTTC. Translating gives CASSQDPGGPEQYF.

The chain recombines TRBV15 with TRBJ1-1; D ambiguous. With 5 bases removed from V and 0 bases from J, the gap between germline ends came to 10 bases. The CDR3 covers 14 residues. Per germline, CDR1 LNHNV and CDR2 YYDKDF (reference sequence). The CDR3 nucleotides are TGTGCCACCAGCGGAAGCGGGTTGAACACTGAAGCTTTCTTT. Translated: CATSGSGLNTEAFF.

This clone was seen a few times. V is TRBV2 and J is TRBJ2-1; TRBD2 is a possible D gene (5 bases). Germline loops: CDR1 SNHLY, CDR2 FYNNEI. V gave up 3 bases and J gave up 0 bases, with 9 bases separating them. This CDR3 spans 15 amino acids. The CDR3 nucleotides read TGTGCCAGCAGTGAGACCCGGGGCTCCTACAATGAGCAGTTCTTC. It encodes CASSETRGSYNEQFF. The whole variable domain, remainder taken from reference TRBV2 and TRBJ2-1, is EPEVTQTPSHQVTQMGQEVILRCVPISNHLYFYWYRQILGQKVEFLVSFYNNEISEKSEIFDDQFSVERPDGSNFTLKIRSTKLEDSAMYFCASSETRGSYNEQFFGPGTRLTVL.

The chain carries TRBV7-2 and TRBJ2-1; 15 nucleotides agree with TRBD2. After removal of 5 bases from V and 4 bases from J, the junction contained 6 bases not matched to a gene. The CDR3 runs to 17 residues. Germline V gives CDR1 SGHTA, CDR2 FQGNSA. The CDR3 DNA sequence: TGTGCCAGCAGCCTTGGACTAGCGGGGGGGCTTTACAATGAGCAGTTCTTC. This gives the protein CASSLGLAGGLYNEQFF. The full variable domain, completed using reference TRBV7-2 and TRBJ2-1, is GAGVSQSPSNKVTEKGKDVELRCDPISGHTALYWYRQSLGQGLEFLIYFQGNSAPDKSGLPSDRFSAERTGGSVSTLTIQRTQQEDSAVYLCASSLGLAGGLYNEQFFGPGTRLTVL.

This chain uses TRBV5-1 with TRBJ2-1; D is possibly TRBD1 (5 bases). This CDR3 spans 14 amino acids. Germline V gene lookup returns CDR1 SGHRS and CDR2 YFSETQ. With 7 bases removed from V and 5 bases from J, the gap between germline ends came to 16 bases. As DNA, the CDR3 is TGCGCCAGCTGCTGGGGCGGCGGCGACAATGAGCAGTTCTTC. Residues: CASCWGGGDNEQFF.

The chain joins TRBV5-5 to TRBJ2-3; D gene uncertain. Germline values: CDR1 SGHKS, CDR2 YYEKEE (reference sequence). The CDR3 is 13 amino acids. V lost 0 bases and J 8 bases, leaving 10 bases between the germline ends. Written as DNA, the CDR3 is TGTGCCAGCAGCTTGGAGCGCGTGGTTACGCAGTATTTT. Protein: CASSLERVVTQYF.

The chain is built from TRBV2 and TRBJ2-7; D might be TRBD2 (5 bases). In germline, CDR1 is SNHLY, CDR2 FYNNEI. V was pared by 7 bases and J by 2 bases, with 12 bases between. The CDR3 is 13 residues long. This CDR3 is CASIRGGAYEQYF. As DNA, the CDR3 is TGTGCCAGCATTCGAGGAGGAGCCTACGAGCAGTACTTC.